The entry below describes one T cell receptor (beta chain). Its antigen is not identified. The data were taken from a study of radiotherapy plus CTLA-4 blockade in lung cancer. Turning to the study itself: An objective response was seen in 15% to 20% of patients, and disease control in less than 40%. Overall study findings and caveats: Subsequent to radiotherapy plus ipilimumab, tumor-derived TCR clones underwent expansion in blood. Early clonal dynamics of blood T cells, together with interferon-beta, were reported as the best response predictor.

Profiling relied on immunoSEQ multiplex PCR, and the TCRdb table lists in-frame clones only, not all of them. The sample holds about 60,000 clones, approximately 70% seen once. Between the trimmed V and J ends, which lost 1 base and 9 bases, there was a span of 13 bases. Germline V lookup: CDR1 KGHSH, CDR2 LQKENI. The CDR3 sequence is 15 residues long. The source material was peripheral blood, sampled from a patient treated with radiotherapy plus ipilimumab. The source of this sequence is a human donor with non-small cell lung cancer whose response to radiotherapy plus ipilimumab could not be evaluated. The chain links TRBV18 to TRBJ1-6; possible D gene TRBD1, 6 bases. CDR3 amino acids: CASSPLETGGSPLHF. The DNA for the CDR3 is TGTGCCAGCTCACCACTCGAGACAGGCGGTTCACCCCTCCACTTT.